This TCR beta chain emerged from a study of cytomegalovirus exposure and HLA in healthy donors. Vbeta (60) and Jbeta (13) primers were used in the PCR. Sequencing was performed with immunoSEQ multiplex PCR; in TCRdb, only in-frame clones are kept and a portion is missing. The sample includes about 130,000 clones, 81% of them seen just once. This CDR3 region has 12 residues. Trimming took off 1 base at V and 6 bases at J, with 5 bases between the two ends. Germline assignment: CDR1 PRHDT and CDR2 FYEKMQ (reference sequence). The sequence came from a man between 18 and 29 years old in good health and CMV-seronegative. This sequence joins TRBV13 and TRBJ2-3, with unresolved D. Sequencing was done on a sample of PBMCs. CDR3 nucleotide sequence: TGTGCCAGCAGCTTAGAGCCCGATACGCAGTATTTT. Translated, it gives CASSLEPDTQYF.